The 20 T cell receptor beta chains in this list originate from one sample, sequenced in a study of Graves' ophthalmopathy and Graves' hyperthyroidism. RNA served as the template for amplifying TCR beta CDR3 regions. First-round RT-PCR employed HTBI primers, with a second-round multiplex PCR after it. Via MiXCR, TCRdb re-called the multiplex PCR reads, giving one row per CDR3 protein. The data contain 500,000 to 700,000 distinct CDR3 sequences, over 20% of them singletons. The material sequenced was peripheral blood. The receptors originated from a woman between 18 and 30 years old with stable Graves' hyperthyroidism. Some clones in this sample may be carry-over from other donors' samples.

The CDR3 DNA sequence: TGTGCCAGCAGTACTAGGGGGACGGATGGCTACACCTTC. Translating it yields CASSTRGTDGYTF. The chain uses TRBV6-2 or TRBV6-3 and TRBJ1-2, with D possibly matching TRBD1 (6 bases). V was pared by 5 bases and J by 6 bases, with 13 bases between. The CDR3 loop spans 13 amino acids. CDR1 and CDR2 (germline): MNHEY, SVGEGT.

This clonotype was observed a few times. A read error may account for a junction end that differs from germline. This chain uses TRBV7-7 with TRBJ2-5; D might be TRBD1 (5 bases). The CDR3 has 13 amino acids. Germline CDR1 SSHAT, CDR2 FNYEAQ (reference sequence). The CDR3 reads CASSLDRLETQYF. The CDR3 DNA is TGTGCTAGCAGCTTAGACAGACTAGAGACCCAGTACTTC.

This clonotype was recorded many times. This chain uses TRBV12-3 or TRBV12-4 with TRBJ1-5; 7 bases map to TRBD1. With V trimmed by 3 bases and J by 2 bases, 7 bases remained unmatched. The CDR3 is 16 residues long. The CDR3 nucleotides read TGTGCCAGCAGTTTCCGACAGGGAGGGGGCAATCAGCCCCAGCATTTT. Protein product: CASSFRQGGGNQPQHF.

V is TRBV10-3 and J is TRBJ1-2; possible D gene TRBD1, 5 bases. This CDR3 comprises 15 residues. Germline CDR1 and CDR2: ENHRY and SYGVKD. Trimming pared 11 bases from V and 7 bases from J, leaving 26 bases between. The CDR3 here is CASMEGRGAFSGYTF. CDR3 DNA sequence: TGTGCCTCGATGGAGGGGAGGGGCGCTTTTTCTGGCTACACCTTC.

A note on this clonotype: A much larger clone differs by one base, so this may be a read error. This chain connects TRBV6-1 to TRBJ2-2, with D maybe TRBD2 (6 bases). Between the trimmed V and J ends, which lost 6 bases and 6 bases, there was a span of 11 bases. CDR3 length: 13 amino acids. CDR1 is MNHNS and CDR2 is SASEGT in the germline V gene. The CDR3 spells CASRRRDAGELFF. CDR3 DNA: TGTGCCAGCAGAAGGAGGGACGCCGGGGAGCTGTTTTTT.

This clonotype was counted ten times or more. This chain joins TRBV20-1 and TRBJ2-7; TRBD2 aligns across 9 bases. Trimming at V came to 6 bases and at J to 3 bases, leaving 6 bases not matched to a gene. Per the germline V gene, CDR1 is DFQATT and CDR2 is SNEGSKA (reference sequence). The CDR3 is made up of 13 amino acids. CDR3 sequence: CSAGGRARYEQYF. The CDR3 region has the DNA TGCAGTGCGGGCGGGAGGGCCCGCTACGAGCAGTACTTC.

J is TRBJ2-2 and V is TRBV7-9; 7 nucleotides line up with TRBD1. V gave up 9 bases and J gave up 8 bases; unmatched junction bases: 9. This CDR3 has 13 amino acids. The germline V gene has CDR1 SEHNR and CDR2 FQNEAQ (reference sequence). CDR3 DNA: TGTGCCAGAGGGGGCCCTAAAGCAGGGGAGCTGTTTTTT. It translates to CARGGPKAGELFF.

This clonotype showed up just a few times. This sequence joins TRBV19 and TRBJ2-7, with 9 bases that match TRBD1. V shed 8 bases and J 2 bases; nucleotides not matched to a gene: 4. CDR1 LNHDA and CDR2 SQIVND come from the germline V gene (reference sequence). This CDR3 contains 13 residues. CDR3 in amino acids: CASGTGTPYEQYF. CDR3 DNA: TGTGCCAGTGGGACAGGGACCCCCTACGAGCAGTACTTC.

At least ten counts were recorded for this clonotype. The chain's CDR3 is CASSLVGYQETQYF. CDR3 bases: TGCGCCAGCAGCTTGGTTGGGTACCAAGAGACCCAGTACTTC. V usage is TRBV5-1 and J usage is TRBJ2-5; D is ambiguous. Looked up from germline, CDR1 is SGHRS and CDR2 is YFSETQ. There are 14 residues in the CDR3. Trimming cost V 0 bases and J 0 bases, with 6 bases left between them.

The count of this clonotype is one. This may stem from a read error, because a much larger clone lies one nucleotide away. The genes are TRBV2 and TRBJ1-6; 7 nucleotides match TRBD1. This CDR3 has 13 amino acids. V lost 7 bases, J lost 7 bases, and 4 bases stayed unmatched. The V gene's germline CDR1 is SNHLY and CDR2 FYNNEI. The chain's CDR3 is CASKQGRNSPLHF. The CDR3, as DNA: TGTGCCAGCAAACAGGGGAGGAATTCACCCCTCCACTTT.

The sample holds a few counts of this clonotype. The V gene is TRBV12-3 or TRBV12-4, the J gene TRBJ1-1, with unresolved D. This CDR3 contains 15 residues. V lost 7 bases and J lost 2, with 17 bases in between. The CDR3 loop is CASNTAGGYNTEAFF. In nucleotides, the CDR3 is TGTGCCAGCAATACGGCGGGAGGATACAACACTGAAGCTTTCTTT.

This clonotype was seen ten or more times. This chain uses TRBV24-1 with TRBJ1-2; D gene ambiguous. Trimming stripped 6 bases from V and 2 bases from J, with 6 bases between. CDR3 size: 12 residues. CDR1 is KGHDR and CDR2 is SFDVKD in the germline V gene. The CDR3 coding sequence is TGTGCCACCAGTAACCTGAACTATGGCTACACCTTC. The encoded protein is CATSNLNYGYTF.

This chain joins TRBV14 and TRBJ1-4; maybe TRBD1 (5 bases). The ends were cut back, 0 bases at V and 7 bases at J, with 18 bases in the middle. CDR1 SGHDN and CDR2 FVKESK come from the germline V gene. This CDR3 contains 17 residues. The CDR3 here is CASSQDPRQGGGEKLFF. The CDR3 DNA reads as TGTGCCAGCAGCCAAGACCCCCGGCAGGGCGGGGGTGAAAAACTGTTTTTT.

This chain connects TRBV11-2 to TRBJ1-3; 10 nucleotides line up with TRBD1. V dropped 1 base and J dropped 8; count of bases not matched to a gene: 5. Per the germline V gene, CDR1 is SGHAT and CDR2 is FQNNGV. The CDR3 contains 15 residues. The CDR3 is CASSLGRTGGDTIYF. The CDR3, as DNA: TGTGCCAGCAGCTTAGGAAGGACAGGGGGTGACACCATATATTTT.

The rearrangement links TRBV19 to TRBJ2-2, with TRBD2 matching over 11 bases. With V trimmed by 4 bases and J by 1 base, 11 bases remained unmatched. This CDR3 spans 19 amino acids. Germline V CDR1 and CDR2: LNHDA, SQIVND (reference sequence). CDR3 protein: CASSTAPTSGGWNTGELFF. CDR3 sequence (DNA): TGTGCCAGTAGTACCGCACCTACTAGCGGGGGCTGGAACACCGGGGAGCTGTTTTTT.

There are a few counts of this clonotype. The rearrangement joins TRBV6-1 to TRBJ1-2; 12 nucleotides agree with TRBD1. The CDR3 has 16 residues. Losses at the gene ends were 5 bases for V and 4 bases for J; bases not matched to a gene: 8. Per the germline V gene, CDR1 is MNHNS and CDR2 is SASEGT. CDR3 nucleotides: TGTGCCAGCAGTACCTCCGGGACAGGGGGCTTCTATGGCTACACCTTC. Translation gives CASSTSGTGGFYGYTF.

This clonotype occurred once. The J gene is TRBJ1-1, the V gene TRBV2, with 7 bases aligning to TRBD1. The germline CDR1 and CDR2 sequences are SNHLY and FYNNEI. The CDR3 length is 15 residues. The ends lost 1 base at V and 4 bases at J; junction bases unmatched: 6. CDR3 loop: CASSEGAQGGTEAFF. The CDR3 DNA is TGTGCCAGCAGTGAAGGTGCCCAGGGGGGCACTGAAGCTTTCTTT.

This clonotype was recorded many times. This chain uses TRBV9 with TRBJ2-5, with D perhaps matching TRBD1 or TRBD2 (5 bases each). V lost 0 bases and J lost 3, with 9 bases in between. Germline V gene sequence: CDR1 SGDLS, CDR2 YYNGEE. CDR3 length: 14 amino acids. The CDR3 DNA sequence: TGTGCCAGCAGCGTAGGAGGGGTGGAAGAGACCCAGTACTTC. This gives the protein CASSVGGVEETQYF.

In this sample, this clonotype turned up many times. This chain uses TRBV9 with TRBJ2-5; possible D gene TRBD1, 6 bases. From germline, CDR1 is SGDLS and CDR2 YYNGEE. There are 15 residues in the CDR3. Trimming stripped 4 bases from V and 2 bases from J, with 15 bases between. As DNA, the CDR3 is TGTGCCAGCAGCCCAGCCGGGACACCACAAGAGACCCAGTACTTC. It translates to CASSPAGTPQETQYF.

Of note for this clonotype: A read error may explain this, as a much larger clone is one base away. This chain links TRBV11-1 with TRBJ1-1, with TRBD1 identical over 8 bases. The CDR3 length is 14 residues. Germline V CDR1 and CDR2: SGHAT, FQDESV (reference sequence). CDR3 sequence reads: CAGSPWTGKAEAFF. CDR3 nucleotide sequence: TGTGCCGGCAGCCCCTGGACAGGGAAGGCTGAAGCTTTCTTT.